These 9 T cell receptor beta chains originate from one sample sequenced in a study of CD8+CD57+ T cells in acquired aplastic anemia. Investigators profiled TCR beta VDJ and CDR3 from genomic DNA template. From the reads, TCRdb called clonotypes with MiXCR, one entry per CDR3 protein. The data show about 180,000 distinct CDR3 sequences, around 45% seen once. The specimen was sorted CD4+, CD8+, or CD8+CD57+ T cells (not recorded which) from PBMCs. The origin of the receptors is a human donor in good health.

This clonotype was found many times. The genes are TRBV11-2 and TRBJ2-3; 11 bases line up with TRBD2. The germline CDR1 and CDR2 sequences are SGHAT and FQNNGV. V gave up 5 bases and J gave up 1 base; unmatched junction bases: 5. This CDR3 has 16 amino acids. In nucleotides, the CDR3 is TGTGCCAGCAGCGACGGACTAGCGGGCGGCACAGATACGCAGTATTTT. Protein: CASSDGLAGGTDTQYF.

In its sample, this clonotype was seen many times. The J gene is TRBJ2-1, the V gene TRBV5-1; 8 bases agree with TRBD2. Germline V gene lookup returns CDR1 SGHRS and CDR2 YFSETQ. V dropped 3 bases and J dropped 10; count of bases not matched to a gene: 0. This CDR3 region has 11 residues. The CDR3 spells CASSSSGEQFF. The CDR3 DNA sequence: TGCGCCAGCAGCTCTAGCGGGGAGCAGTTCTTC.

In its sample, this clonotype was seen many times. The chain is built from TRBV4-1 and TRBJ2-6, with D perhaps matching TRBD1 or TRBD2 (5 bases each). Trimming pared 1 base from V and 0 bases from J, leaving 13 bases between. Germline CDR1 is MGHRA and CDR2 is YSYEKL. The CDR3 runs to 18 residues. The CDR3 nucleotides read TGCGCCAGCAGCCAAGGAGGGGATCCTCTCTCTGGGGCCAACGTCCTGACTTTC. Translating gives CASSQGGDPLSGANVLTF.

The chain couples TRBV2 to TRBJ1-2; no definite D call. Germline V gives CDR1 SNHLY, CDR2 FYNNEI. The CDR3 is 13 residues long. V gave up 2 bases and J gave up 9 bases, with 13 bases separating them. CDR3 protein: CASSERQSQSYTF. In nucleotides, the CDR3 is TGTGCCAGCAGTGAACGACAATCCCAGAGCTACACCTTC. Complete variable domain (other parts from reference TRBV2 and TRBJ1-2): EPEVTQTPSHQVTQMGQEVILRCVPISNHLYFYWYRQILGQKVEFLVSFYNNEISEKSEIFDDQFSVERPDGSNFTLKIRSTKLEDSAMYFCASSERQSQSYTFGSGTRLTVV.

This clonotype was seen ten or more times. The V gene is TRBV7-2, the J gene TRBJ1-5; no clear D gene. The germline CDR1 and CDR2 sequences are SGHTA and FQGNSA. The germline V and J ends were trimmed by 3 bases and 1 base, with 10 bases remaining between them. The CDR3 has 15 residues. Here the CDR3 DNA reads TGTGCCAGCAGCTTGGAGGGAGGAAGCAATCAGCCCCAGCATTTT. Protein: CASSLEGGSNQPQHF. The full variable domain, completed using reference TRBV7-2 and TRBJ1-5, is GAGVSQSPSNKVTEKGKDVELRCDPISGHTALYWYRQSLGQGLEFLIYFQGNSAPDKSGLPSDRFSAERTGGSVSTLTIQRTQQEDSAVYLCASSLEGGSNQPQHFGDGTRLSIL.

This rearrangement joins TRBV20-1 to TRBJ1-5, with 7 nucleotides matching TRBD1. The length of the CDR3 is 17 residues. CDR1 and CDR2 from the germline V gene are DFQATT and SNEGSKA (reference sequence). J was trimmed by 0 bases and V by 0 bases; bases with no gene match: 8. CDR3 region: CSARDPQGEVSNQPQHF. The CDR3 DNA follows: TGCAGTGCTAGAGATCCTCAGGGGGAGGTTAGCAATCAGCCCCAGCATTTT.

The chain employs TRBV9 and TRBJ2-1, with 7 bases lining up with TRBD1. The CDR3 length is 12 residues. Per germline, CDR1 SGDLS and CDR2 YYNGEE. V trimming: 3 bases; J trimming: 7 bases; junction bases outside the gene matches: 1. The CDR3 spells CASSARGNEQFF. The CDR3 nucleotides are TGTGCCAGCAGCGCCAGGGGGAATGAGCAGTTCTTC.

The chain is built from TRBV5-1 and TRBJ2-3; D uncertain. Trimming cost V 0 bases and J 4 bases, with 12 bases left between them. The germline V gene encodes CDR1 SGHRS and CDR2 YFSETQ. There are 15 residues in the CDR3. CDR3 DNA sequence: TGCGCCAGCAGCTTGGTTGTGGGATCCTCAGATACGCAGTATTTT. Amino acid sequence: CASSLVVGSSDTQYF.

The rearrangement uses TRBV20-1 and TRBJ2-3; TRBD2 might be the D (6 bases). Germline V gene data show CDR1 as DFQATT and CDR2 as SNEGSKA (reference sequence). The CDR3 is 14 amino acids. Deletions cut 0 bases from V and 2 bases from J, with 9 bases between. The CDR3 here is CSAREPGVTDTQYF. In DNA form, the CDR3 reads TGCAGTGCTAGAGAGCCGGGGGTCACAGATACGCAGTATTTT.